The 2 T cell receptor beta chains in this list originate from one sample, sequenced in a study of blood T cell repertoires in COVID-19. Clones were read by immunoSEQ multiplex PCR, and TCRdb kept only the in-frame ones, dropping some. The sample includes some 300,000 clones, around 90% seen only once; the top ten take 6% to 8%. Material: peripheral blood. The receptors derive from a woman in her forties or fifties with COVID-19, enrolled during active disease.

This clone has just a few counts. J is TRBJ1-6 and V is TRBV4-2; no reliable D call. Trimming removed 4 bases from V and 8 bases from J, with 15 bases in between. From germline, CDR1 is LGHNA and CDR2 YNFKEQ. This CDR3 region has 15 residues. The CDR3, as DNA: TGTGCCAGCAGCCGAGCGGGAGTCGCGGATTCACCCCTCCACTTT. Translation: CASSRAGVADSPLHF.

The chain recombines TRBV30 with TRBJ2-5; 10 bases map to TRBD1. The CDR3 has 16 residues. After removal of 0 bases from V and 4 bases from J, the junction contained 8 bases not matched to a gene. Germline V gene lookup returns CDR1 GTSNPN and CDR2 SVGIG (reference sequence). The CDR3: CAWSVLGQGVGETQYF. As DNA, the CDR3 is TGTGCCTGGAGTGTCTTAGGACAGGGGGTGGGAGAGACCCAGTACTTC.